A selection of T cell receptor beta chains follows, all from one sample in a study of T-cell memory formation after mild COVID-19. TCRdb re-called the 5' RACE reads through MiXCR, storing one row per CDR3 protein. This table has 550,000 to 700,000 distinct CDR3 sequences, over 15% appearing once. The sample was PBMCs or a T cell subset sorted from them (not recorded which). Receptor source: an adult woman who had mild COVID-19 (a few samples of this study predate the infection). Cell type and time point are not known. The CDR3 runs from the conserved cysteine through the conserved F or W. D genes are given only for firm matches. Some rows have no size entry. The others give once, few or many, or a class for an expanded clone.

TRBV29-1	-	TRBJ2-7	-	CSVTGTTYDEQYF	TGCAGCGTTACCGGGACCACCTATGACGAGCAGTACTTC
TRBV5-1	-	TRBJ2-3	-	CASSWGHSTDTQYF	TGCGCCAGCAGCTGGGGGCATAGCACAGATACGCAGTATTTT
TRBV7-2	many	TRBJ1-1	TRBD1	CASSTPYRGPEAFF	TGTGCCAGCAGCACCCCTTACAGGGGCCCTGAAGCTTTCTTT
TRBV15	-	TRBJ2-1	TRBD2	CATSRVSGGRNEQFF	TGTGCCACCAGCAGAGTTTCGGGGGGGAGGAATGAGCAGTTCTTC
TRBV6-5	-	TRBJ2-3	-	CASQGGTSTDTQYF	TGTGCCAGCCAGGGGGGGACTAGCACAGATACGCAGTATTTT
TRBV9	few	TRBJ2-2	TRBD1	CASSVTGSLNTGELFF	TGTGCCAGCAGCGTGACAGGGAGCCTGAACACCGGGGAGCTGTTTTTT
TRBV7-8	-	TRBJ2-5	TRBD2	CASSLADFLAGTEQETQYF	TGTGCCAGCAGCTTAGCGGATTTTTTAGCGGGAACCGAGCAAGAGACCCAGTACTTC
TRBV5-1	-	TRBJ2-7	-	CASSLGWGDLAYEQYF	TGCGCCAGCAGCCTGGGATGGGGGGACCTAGCCTACGAGCAGTACTTC
TRBV20-1	-	TRBJ2-3	TRBD2	CSATTWTSGSSTDTQYF	TGCAGTGCTACCACCTGGACTAGCGGGAGTAGCACAGATACGCAGTATTTT
TRBV24-1	many	TRBJ2-3	TRBD1	CATSEPGTGGTDTQYF	TGTGCCACCAGTGAGCCCGGGACAGGGGGCACAGATACGCAGTATTTT
TRBV4-1	-	TRBJ1-1	TRBD1	CASSQDHGTGLTEAFF	TGCGCCAGCAGCCAAGATCACGGGACAGGCTTGACTGAAGCTTTCTTT
TRBV4-1	-	TRBJ1-1	-	CASSQDGVLDTEAFF	TGCGCCAGCAGCCAAGATGGGGTTTTGGACACTGAAGCTTTCTTT
TRBV6-2/TRBV6-3	many	TRBJ2-7	-	CASSYRYEQYF	TGTGCCAGCAGTTACCGGTACGAGCAGTACTTC
TRBV5-6	few	TRBJ1-4	-	CASSKTEVANEKLFF	TGTGCCAGCAGCAAAACCGAGGTGGCTAATGAAAAACTGTTTTTT
TRBV28	many	TRBJ1-1	-	CASSFDRGGTEAFF	TGTGCCAGCAGTTTTGATAGGGGAGGGACTGAAGCTTTCTTT
TRBV12-3/TRBV12-4	-	TRBJ2-5	TRBD1	CASSSSGRTGRRQETQYF	TGTGCCAGCAGCTCTTCAGGCCGGACAGGGAGGAGGCAAGAGACCCAGTACTTC
TRBV5-1	many	TRBJ1-1	-	CASSWRTANTEAFF	TGCGCCAGCAGCTGGAGGACAGCCAACACTGAAGCTTTCTTT
TRBV7-8	-	TRBJ1-5	-	CASSRMGRDNQPQHF	TGTGCCAGCAGCCGGATGGGGAGGGACAATCAGCCCCAGCATTTT
TRBV2	many	TRBJ2-7	-	CASSEGGTYEQYF	TGTGCCAGCAGTGAAGGAGGGACCTACGAGCAGTACTTC
TRBV5-5	few	TRBJ2-7	TRBD2	CASHRLRGALVHEQYF	TGTGCCAGCCACCGACTGCGGGGGGCGTTAGTCCACGAGCAGTACTTC
TRBV12-3/TRBV12-4	-	TRBJ2-3	-	CASIPSVSLTDTQYF	TGTGCCAGTATCCCCAGCGTTTCCCTCACAGATACGCAGTATTTT
TRBV30	few	TRBJ1-1	-	CAWTQGTEAFF	TGTGCCTGGACTCAAGGCACTGAAGCTTTCTTT
TRBV7-2	-	TRBJ1-6	-	CASSSGSGSSRPLHF	TGTGCCAGCAGCTCAGGGTCAGGGTCTAGTAGGCCCCTCCACTTT
TRBV5-1	-	TRBJ1-1	-	CASSLGPPDEAFF	TGCGCCAGCAGCTTGGGACCTCCAGATGAAGCTTTCTTT